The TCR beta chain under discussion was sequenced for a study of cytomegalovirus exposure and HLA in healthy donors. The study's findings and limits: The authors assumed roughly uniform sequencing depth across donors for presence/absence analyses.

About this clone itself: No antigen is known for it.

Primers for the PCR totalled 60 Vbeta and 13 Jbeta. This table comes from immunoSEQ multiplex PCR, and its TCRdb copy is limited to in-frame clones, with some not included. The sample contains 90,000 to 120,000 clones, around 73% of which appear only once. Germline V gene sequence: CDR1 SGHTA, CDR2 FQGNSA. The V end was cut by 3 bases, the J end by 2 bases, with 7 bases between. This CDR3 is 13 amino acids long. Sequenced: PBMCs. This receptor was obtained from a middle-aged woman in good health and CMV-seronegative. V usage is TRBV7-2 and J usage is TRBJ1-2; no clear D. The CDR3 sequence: CASSFTRNYGYTF. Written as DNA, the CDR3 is TGTGCCAGCAGCTTCACCAGGAACTATGGCTACACCTTC.